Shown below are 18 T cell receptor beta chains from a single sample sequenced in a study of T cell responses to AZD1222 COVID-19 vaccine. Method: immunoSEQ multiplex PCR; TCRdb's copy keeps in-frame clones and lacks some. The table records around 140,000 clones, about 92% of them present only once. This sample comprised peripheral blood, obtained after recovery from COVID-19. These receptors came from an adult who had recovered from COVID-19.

CDR3 DNA sequence: TGTGCCAGCAGCCAAGAAGGCAGTCCGGTTTCACCCCTCCACTTT. Its translation: CASSQEGSPVSPLHF. The rearrangement joins TRBV14 to TRBJ1-6; no definite D call. Germline CDR1 is SGHDN and CDR2 is FVKESK. CDR3 length equals 15 residues. Trimming pared 0 bases from V and 9 bases from J, leaving 12 bases between. Using reference TRBV14 and TRBJ1-6 for the parts outside the CDR3, the full variable domain is EAGVTQFPSHSVIEKGQTVTLRCDPISGHDNLYWYRRVMGKEIKFLLHFVKESKQDESGMPNNRFLAERTGGTYSTLKVQPAELEDSGVYFCASSQEGSPVSPLHFGNGTRLTVT.

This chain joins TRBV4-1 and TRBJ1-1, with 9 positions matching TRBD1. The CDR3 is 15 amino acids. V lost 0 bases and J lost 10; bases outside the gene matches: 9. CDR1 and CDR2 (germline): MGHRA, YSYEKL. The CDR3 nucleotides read TGCGCCAGCAGCCAAGATACGGGACAGGGAAGGTCAGCTTTCTTT. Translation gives CASSQDTGQGRSAFF.

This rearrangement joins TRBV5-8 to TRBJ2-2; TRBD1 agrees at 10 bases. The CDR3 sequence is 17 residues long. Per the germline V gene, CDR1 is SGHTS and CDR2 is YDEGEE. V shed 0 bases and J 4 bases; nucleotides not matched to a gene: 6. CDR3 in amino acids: CASSLDGTGVGTGELFF. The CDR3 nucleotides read TGTGCCAGCAGCTTGGATGGGACAGGGGTCGGCACCGGGGAGCTGTTTTTT. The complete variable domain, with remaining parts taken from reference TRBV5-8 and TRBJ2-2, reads EAGVTQSPTHLIKTRGQQATLRCSPISGHTSVYWYQQALGLGLQFLLWYDEGEERNRGNFPPRFSGRQFPNYSSELNVNALELEDSALYLCASSLDGTGVGTGELFFGEGSRLTVL.

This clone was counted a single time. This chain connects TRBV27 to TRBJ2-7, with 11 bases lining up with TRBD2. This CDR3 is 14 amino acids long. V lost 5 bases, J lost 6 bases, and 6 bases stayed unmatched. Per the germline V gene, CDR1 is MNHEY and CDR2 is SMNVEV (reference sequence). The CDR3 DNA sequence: TGTGCCAGCAGTAGGACTAGCGGGTCTCGCGAGCAGTACTTC. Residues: CASSRTSGSREQYF.

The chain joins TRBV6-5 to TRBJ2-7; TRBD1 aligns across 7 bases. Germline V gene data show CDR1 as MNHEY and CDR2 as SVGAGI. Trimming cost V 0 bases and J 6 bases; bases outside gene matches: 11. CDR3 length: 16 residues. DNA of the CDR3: TGTGCCAGCAGTTACTCCCACAGGGGCTACTTAAGCGAGCAGTACTTC. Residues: CASSYSHRGYLSEQYF.

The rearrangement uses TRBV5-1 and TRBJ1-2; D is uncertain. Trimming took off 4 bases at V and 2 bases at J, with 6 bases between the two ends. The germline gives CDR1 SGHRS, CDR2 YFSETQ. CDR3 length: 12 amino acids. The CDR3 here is CASSTGNYGYTF. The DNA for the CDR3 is TGCGCCAGCAGCACGGGGAACTATGGCTACACCTTC. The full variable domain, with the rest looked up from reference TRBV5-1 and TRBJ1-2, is KAGVTQTPRYLIKTRGQQVTLSCSPISGHRSVSWYQQTPGQGLQFLFEYFSETQRNKGNFPGRFSGRQFSNSRSEMNVSTLELGDSALYLCASSTGNYGYTFGSGTRLTVV.

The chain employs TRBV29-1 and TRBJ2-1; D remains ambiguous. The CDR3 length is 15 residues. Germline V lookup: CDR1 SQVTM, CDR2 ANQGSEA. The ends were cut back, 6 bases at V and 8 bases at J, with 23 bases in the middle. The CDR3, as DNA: TGCAGCGTCTCGCCGGTGGCGTACAATGGGGATGAGCAGTTCTTC. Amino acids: CSVSPVAYNGDEQFF.

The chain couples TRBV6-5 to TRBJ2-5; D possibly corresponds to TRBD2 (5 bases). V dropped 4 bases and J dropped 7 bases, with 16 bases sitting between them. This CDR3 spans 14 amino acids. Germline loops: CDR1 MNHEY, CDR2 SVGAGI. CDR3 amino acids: CASSLGEGLGTQYF. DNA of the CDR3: TGTGCCAGCAGTTTGGGAGAGGGCTTGGGGACCCAGTACTTC.

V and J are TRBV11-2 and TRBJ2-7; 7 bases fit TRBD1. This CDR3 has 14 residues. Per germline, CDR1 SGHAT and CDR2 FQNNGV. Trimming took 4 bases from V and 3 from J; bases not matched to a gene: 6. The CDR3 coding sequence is TGTGCCAGCAGCTCCAACAGGGGCTACTACGAGCAGTACTTC. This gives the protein CASSSNRGYYEQYF.

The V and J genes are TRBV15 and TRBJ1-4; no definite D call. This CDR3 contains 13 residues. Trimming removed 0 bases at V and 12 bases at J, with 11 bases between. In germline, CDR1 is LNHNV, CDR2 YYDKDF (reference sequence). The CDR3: CATSRDRREQLFF. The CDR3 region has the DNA TGTGCCACCAGCAGAGATCGCCGAGAACAACTGTTTTTT.

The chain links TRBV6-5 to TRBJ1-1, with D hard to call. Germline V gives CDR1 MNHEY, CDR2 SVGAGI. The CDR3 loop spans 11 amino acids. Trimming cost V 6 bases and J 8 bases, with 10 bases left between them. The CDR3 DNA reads TGTGCCAGCAGCCATTTCCGAGAAGCTTTCTTT. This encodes CASSHFREAFF.

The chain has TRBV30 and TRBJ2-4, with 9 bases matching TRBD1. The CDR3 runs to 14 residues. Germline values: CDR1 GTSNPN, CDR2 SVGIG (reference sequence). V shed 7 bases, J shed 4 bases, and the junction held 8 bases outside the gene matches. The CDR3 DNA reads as TGTGCCTCCTCACCCGGACAGGGGAAAAACATTCAGTACTTC. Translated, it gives CASSPGQGKNIQYF.

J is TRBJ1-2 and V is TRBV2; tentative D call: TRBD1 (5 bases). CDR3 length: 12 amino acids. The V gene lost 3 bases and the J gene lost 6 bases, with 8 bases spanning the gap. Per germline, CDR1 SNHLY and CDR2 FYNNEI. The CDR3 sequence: CASSDPGDGYTF. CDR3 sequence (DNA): TGTGCCAGCAGTGATCCGGGGGATGGCTACACCTTC. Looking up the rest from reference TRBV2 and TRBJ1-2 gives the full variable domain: EPEVTQTPSHQVTQMGQEVILRCVPISNHLYFYWYRQILGQKVEFLVSFYNNEISEKSEIFDDQFSVERPDGSNFTLKIRSTKLEDSAMYFCASSDPGDGYTFGSGTRLTVV.

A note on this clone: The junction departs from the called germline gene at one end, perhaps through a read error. The CDR3 loop is CASSAPPRVTDTQYF. The CDR3 nucleotides are TGTGCCAGCTCAGCACCCCCGAGGGTCACAGATACGCAGTATTTT. V and J are TRBV18 and TRBJ2-3; D perhaps matches TRBD2 (5 bases). The CDR3 runs 15 residues. Germline V lookup: CDR1 KGHSH, CDR2 LQKENI.

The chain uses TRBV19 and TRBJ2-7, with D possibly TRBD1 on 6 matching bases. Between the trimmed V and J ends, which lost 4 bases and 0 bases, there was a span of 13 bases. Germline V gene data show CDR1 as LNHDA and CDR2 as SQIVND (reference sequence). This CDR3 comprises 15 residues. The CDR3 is CASSTTTGSSYEQYF. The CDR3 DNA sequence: TGTGCCAGTAGTACGACGACAGGCAGCTCCTACGAGCAGTACTTC.

The CDR3 sequence: CASSEWNGGNTIYF. CDR3 in DNA: TGTGCCAGCAGTGAATGGAATGGCGGAAACACCATATATTTT. The chain is built from TRBV6-1 and TRBJ1-3; D is unclear. V gave up 2 bases and J gave up 4 bases, with 9 bases separating them. This CDR3 has 14 amino acids. Germline CDR1 MNHNS, CDR2 SASEGT.

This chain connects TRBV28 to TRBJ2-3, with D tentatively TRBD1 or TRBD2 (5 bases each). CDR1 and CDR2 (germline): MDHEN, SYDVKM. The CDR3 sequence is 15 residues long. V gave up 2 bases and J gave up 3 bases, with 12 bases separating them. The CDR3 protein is CASSLPGPPTDTQYF. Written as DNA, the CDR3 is TGTGCCAGCAGTTTACCGGGGCCGCCTACAGATACGCAGTATTTT. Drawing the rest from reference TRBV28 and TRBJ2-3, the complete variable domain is DVKVTQSSRYLVKRTGEKVFLECVQDMDHENMFWYRQDPGLGLRLIYFSYDVKMKEKGDIPEGYSVSREKKERFSLILESASTNQTSMYLCASSLPGPPTDTQYFGPGTRLTVL.

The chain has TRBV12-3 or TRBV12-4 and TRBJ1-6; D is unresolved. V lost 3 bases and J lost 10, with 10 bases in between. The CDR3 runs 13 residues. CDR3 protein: CASSFTAESPLHF. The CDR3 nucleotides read TGTGCCAGCAGTTTTACGGCGGAATCACCCCTCCACTTT.